This record covers a single T cell receptor beta chain. What it binds is unknown. Random hexamers were used to reverse transcribe 0.5 to 1 ug of RNA. TCR beta CDR3 was amplified by immunoSEQ multiplex PCR. This amplification extended across 54 Vbeta and 13 Jbeta segments. TCRdb processed the immunoSEQ multiplex PCR reads anew with MiXCR; each CDR3 protein has one entry. Among about 300,000 distinct CDR3 sequences listed, 89% were seen once. The data were taken from a study of CD8 T cells in Susac syndrome. Looked up from germline, CDR1 is SQVTM and CDR2 is ANQGSEA. This CDR3 is 14 amino acids long. V was pared by 6 bases and J by 3 bases, with 14 bases between. Study-wide findings and caveats: Regarding the TCR sequencing and HLA analysis, the study admitted that a relatively small number of individuals were involved.

Sequencing targeted TCR beta in T cells from blood (CD8+ and CD4+). TEMRA cells were FACS-enriched, and CD8+ and CD4+ T cells were isolated negatively. The sequenced sample consisted of CD8+ T cells from PBMCs. This sequence joins TRBV29-1 and TRBJ2-2, with D maybe TRBD2 (6 bases). This receptor was identified in a human donor with multiple sclerosis. The CDR3 is CSVTAGGDTGELFF. The DNA of the CDR3 is TGCAGCGTGACCGCCGGGGGTGACACCGGGGAGCTGTTTTTT.